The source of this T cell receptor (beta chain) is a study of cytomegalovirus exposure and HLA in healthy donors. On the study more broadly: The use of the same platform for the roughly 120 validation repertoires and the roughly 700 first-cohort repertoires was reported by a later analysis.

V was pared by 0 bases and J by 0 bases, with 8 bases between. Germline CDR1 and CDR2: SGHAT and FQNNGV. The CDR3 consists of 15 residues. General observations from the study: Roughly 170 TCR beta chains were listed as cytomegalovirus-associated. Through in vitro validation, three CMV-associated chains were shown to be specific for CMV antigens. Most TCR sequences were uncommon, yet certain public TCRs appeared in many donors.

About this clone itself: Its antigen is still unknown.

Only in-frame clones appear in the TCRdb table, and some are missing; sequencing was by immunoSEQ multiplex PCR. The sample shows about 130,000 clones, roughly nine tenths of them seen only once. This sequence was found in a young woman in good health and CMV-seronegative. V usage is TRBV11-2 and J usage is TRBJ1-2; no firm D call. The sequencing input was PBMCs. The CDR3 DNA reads TGTGCCAGCAGCTTAGACACAGTCACTAACTATGGCTACACCTTC. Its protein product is CASSLDTVTNYGYTF.